A selection of T cell receptor beta chains follows, all from one sample in a study of T cells after yellow fever vaccination. TCRdb reprocessed the 5' RACE reads via MiXCR and lists one record per CDR3 protein. The data hold some 250,000 distinct CDR3 sequences, with more than 3.5% observed a single time. This sample comprised PBMCs, obtained 15 days after the yellow fever booster vaccination. The receptors come from a young man who received the YFV17D yellow fever vaccine. Each CDR3 is given without its conserved first and last residue.

v_call	j_call	cdr3_aa
TRBV18	TRBJ1-1	ASSPAYNTEAF
TRBV24-1	TRBJ2-5	ATSFTGGVGETQY
TRBV20-1	TRBJ2-1	SARSYNEQF
TRBV29-1	TRBJ2-5	SVVRQGSQETQY
TRBV9	TRBJ1-2	ASSVGSREAYGYT
TRBV6-2/TRBV6-3	TRBJ1-5	ASSYGQGMEPQH
TRBV7-9	TRBJ2-1	ASSLALYNEQF
TRBV12-3/TRBV12-4	TRBJ2-5	ASSTIPNQETQY
TRBV25-1	TRBJ2-5	ASSESGRSETQY
TRBV6-5	TRBJ1-5	ASSYSRDLMPQH
TRBV20-1	TRBJ2-5	SAQADSYETQY
TRBV27	TRBJ2-6	ASQGGPGANVLT
TRBV6-6	TRBJ2-1	ASEEPSSYNEQF